This T cell receptor (beta chain) was recorded in a study of human T cells and chemical hapten exposure (dated by TCRdb to about 2021). Study-level background: For sensitization, 2% DPC in acetone was applied to a 2 cm by 2 cm area of upper inner arm skin. Alopecia areata with under or over 50% scalp involvement, alopecia totalis and alopecia universalis were represented in the patient cohort, which was mostly female. Weekly therapeutic DPC doses were additionally applied to the scalp of patients throughout the approximately 24-week study period. Patch tests used Finn chambers with 0.01% DPC on the upper back, scored after 6 days by International Contact Dermatitis Research Group standards. The study tracked peripheral blood TCR repertoire changes in vivo during primary and secondary sensitization to the hapten diphenylcyclopropenone (DPC) in alopecia patients. Blood for TCR sequencing was provided by twenty-nine alopecia patients at one to four time points (pre-sensitization, 2, 6 and 24 weeks). Libraries were combined into a pool for sequencing, and differences in TCR yield between samples came mainly from small differences in library volumes within the pool. Blood samples were taken from patients before sensitization (week 0) and at 2, 6 and about 24 weeks after DPC sensitization. The paper as a whole reports these results and caveats: After repeated subsampling, changes were observed in the strength of the expansion versus patch-test correlation and in the threshold at which the correlation became significant. Patch test score correlated positively with the number of PT1 expanded TCRs, reaching significance at thresholds 8, 16 and 32 but not at 4. Expanded TCRs formed significantly more large CDR3 similarity clusters than pre-sensitization or healthy control sets, consistent with antigen-driven responses. No change with DPC sensitization was found in the number of TCRs above 1 in 1000 frequency, and no evidence of global repertoire structure alterations was found. Alopecia, a presumed autoimmune disease, was present in all patients, so the immune response of the patients might differ from that of healthy individuals.

The time point label here, explained by the study, means: patch test 3, about 24 weeks after DPC sensitization. In the paper's terms, the treatment or condition label means: therapeutic diphenylcyclopropenone sensitization with weekly scalp DPC. Blood at each patch-test visit was drawn before the patch test was applied. Patients were eligible if aged 18 to 70, diagnosed with alopecia and judged suitable for DPC therapy, and pregnant patients were excluded. Unfractionated whole blood was collected in Tempus Blood RNA tubes, and total RNA was extracted from that blood. Library generation was performed with RACE. Data came from a NextSeq 500. Library preparation attached unique molecular identifiers to individual cDNA molecules for quantitative, reproducible TCR counting. Each blood RNA sample was used to sequence both TCR alpha and TCR beta chains. As for the authors' bioinformatics: Samples had a median of about 96,000 TCRs, with a range from 23,224 to 690,600. The Decombinator software suite was used to annotate the V, J and CDR3 of the TCR reads. For PS versus PT1 abundance plots, all samples were subsampled to the same number of TCRs (28,000). Expanded TCRs were defined as absent before sensitization and observed at least eight times at the 2-week time point. The raw public reads went through TCRdb reprocessing: fastp at Q25, MiXCR clone calling, in-frame beta chains kept. Rows with a matching CDR3 protein are joined into one entry that keeps the most common DNA and genes. The V and J calls follow TCRdb's processing rather than the paper's. The sample table holds about 90,000 distinct CDR3 sequences, of which about a tenth were seen once. About 1% of the sample is taken by the ten largest.

The CDR3 runs 13 amino acids, cysteine and phenylalanine included. Just the 39-base CDR3 DNA is kept, in frame starting at base 1. As encoded in the germline V gene, CDR1 is SGHVS while CDR2 is FQNEAQ. V and J lose 6 bases and 1 base, and a span of 9 bases separates them. This clonotype has more than one count but fewer than ten. Its cognate antigen has yet to be identified. Base qualities are not recorded, but no much larger clone differs from it by a single base. Here the sequenced sample was whole blood, taken in connection with sensitization to the hapten diphenylcyclopropenone (DPC). The chain couples TRBV7-8 to TRBJ2-5; TRBD1 is a possible D gene, resting on 5 matching bases. The sequence was collected from a young woman with alopecia areata. Some clones in this sample may be carry-over from other donors' samples. The bases are TGTGCCAGCAGAACAGGCGCCCAAGAGACCCAGTACTTC. Translated, it reads CASRTGAQETQYF.